This T cell receptor beta chain was recorded in a study of CD8+CD57+ T cells in acquired aplastic anemia. Across the study: Recorded DNA amounts for sorted CD4+ and CD8+ cells had an average of approximately 3 ug.

A word on this clonotype: Germline is not matched at one junction end, which may reflect a read error.

TCR beta VDJ combinations and CDR3 sequences were profiled from genomic DNA. TCRdb used MiXCR to reprocess the reads, holding one entry per CDR3 protein. The sample includes around 230,000 distinct CDR3 sequences, roughly 57% of them seen just once. This CDR3 spans 13 amino acids. Germline CDR1 and CDR2: SGHKS and YYEKEE (reference sequence). The sample was sorted CD4+, CD8+, or CD8+CD57+ T cells (not recorded which) from PBMCs. The chain recombines TRBV5-5 with TRBJ1-4, with unresolved D. The sequence was obtained from a human donor in good health. For the CDR3, the DNA is TGTGCCAGCAGCTTTTTATCGCAGGAAAAACCGTTTTTT. Translated, it gives CASSFLSQEKPFF.